The T cell receptor beta chain under discussion was sequenced for a study of T cells in Graves' hyperthyroidism and ophthalmopathy. Study in general: Peripheral blood was secured at the point of initial diagnosis, before any treatment. General observations from the study: Among clonotypes expanded in thyroid above 0.001, most were also found in blood.

Amplified regions were TCR beta CDR3 sequences from RNA transcripts. Initially, a first-round RT-PCR of the TCR CDR3 employed the HTBI primer set. MiXCR was run by TCRdb on the multiplex PCR reads, yielding one entry per CDR3 protein. The profile shows about 640,000 distinct CDR3 sequences, approximately 15% of them singletons. In its sample, this clonotype was seen once. Its antigen is still unknown. What was sequenced was blood. The TCR was taken from a woman in her forties or fifties with Graves' ophthalmopathy.

As DNA, the CDR3 is TGTGCCATCCTTAGCAGCTTGAACAATGAGCAGTTCTTC. This codes for CAILSSLNNEQFF. The chain links TRBV10-3 to TRBJ2-1; D remains ambiguous. CDR3 length: 13 residues. Germline CDR1 reads ENHRY; CDR2 reads SYGVKD. Trimming shortened V by 8 bases and J by 5 bases, and 13 bases separated the two germline ends.